Detailed here is one T cell receptor beta chain. No antigen is known for it. This record comes from a study of cytomegalovirus exposure and HLA in healthy donors. PCR involved 60 Vbeta and 13 Jbeta primers. Profiled with immunoSEQ multiplex PCR; TCRdb holds only in-frame clones, not every one. The table records about 130,000 clones, about 85% of them present only once. The J segment lost 6 bases and the V segment lost 6 bases, leaving 7 bases of the junction unmatched. This CDR3 is 14 amino acids long. CDR1 and CDR2 (germline): MGHDK, SYGVNS. Whole-study findings and limits: Cytomegalovirus association was listed for 164 TCR beta chains. Common viral pathogens seemed, in a later analysis, to connect with several of the most significant clusters. According to a later analysis, donors in an Asian-associated ancestry cluster reportedly had fewer N-insertions than the roughly 630-donor mean. According to an earlier analysis, most TCR beta V segments yielded productive rearrangements about 87% or about 30% of the time.

The receptor comes from a boy between 10 and 17 years old in good health and CMV-seronegative. Sample: PBMCs. The gene calls are TRBV25-1 and TRBJ2-1, with 8 bases aligning to TRBD2. The CDR3 protein is CASRVPGGGNEQFF. DNA of the CDR3: TGTGCCAGCAGAGTCCCGGGGGGGGGCAATGAGCAGTTCTTC.